The next 12 T cell receptor beta chains were all read from a single sample in a study of blood T cell repertoires in COVID-19. Clones were sequenced by immunoSEQ multiplex PCR, and TCRdb holds only the in-frame ones, with some missing. The sample lists about 150,000 clones; about 81% were seen once. The specimen sequenced was PBMCs or T cells enriched from blood (not recorded which). The receptors here all came from a man over 45 who had recovered from COVID-19.

This clone was recorded a few times. The rearrangement links TRBV19 to TRBJ1-2, with a possible D match to TRBD1 (6 bases). The V gene lost 9 bases and the J gene lost 3 bases, with 20 bases spanning the gap. Germline CDR1 and CDR2: LNHDA and SQIVND (reference sequence). The CDR3 loop spans 15 amino acids. The CDR3 DNA reads TGTGCCAGAGACTCGGACAGCAAGGCAGACTATGGCTACACCTTC. Protein sequence: CARDSDSKADYGYTF. Full variable domain (rest looked up from reference TRBV19 and TRBJ1-2): DGGITQSPKYLFRKEGQNVTLSCEQNLNHDAMYWYRQDPGQGLRLIYYSQIVNDFQKGDIAEGYSVSREKKESFPLTVTSAQKNPTAFYLCARDSDSKADYGYTFGSGTRLTVV.

The CDR3 DNA follows: TGTGCCAGCAGCCCAGGGACTATTGGCACAGATACGCAGTATTTT. It codes for CASSPGTIGTDTQYF. J is TRBJ2-3 and V is TRBV9, with 7 nucleotides matching TRBD2. Trimming took 4 bases from V and 1 from J; bases not matched to a gene: 6. CDR3 length: 15 amino acids. Germline CDR1 SGDLS, CDR2 YYNGEE.

The chain joins TRBV5-6 to TRBJ2-7; D is undetermined. The CDR3 sequence is 11 residues long. Trimming took 0 bases from V and 5 from J, leaving 3 bases between them. The germline gives CDR1 SGHDT, CDR2 YYEEEE. CDR3: CASSLADEQYF. The CDR3 region has the DNA TGTGCCAGCAGCTTGGCGGACGAGCAGTACTTC.

CDR3 amino acids: CASSPQGQYGYTF. The CDR3 nucleotides are TGTGCCAGCAGCCCACAGGGGCAGTATGGCTACACCTTC. The chain recombines TRBV7-2 with TRBJ1-2; 7 bases agree with TRBD1. CDR1 SGHTA and CDR2 FQGNSA come from the germline V gene. Losses at the gene ends were 5 bases for V and 5 bases for J; bases not matched to a gene: 5. The CDR3 covers 13 residues.

The V call is TRBV6-5, the J call TRBJ2-2; TRBD1 might be the D (6 bases). V lost 6 bases, J lost 2 bases, and 13 bases lay in between. Germline V lookup: CDR1 MNHEY, CDR2 SVGAGI. The CDR3 has 15 residues. CDR3 in amino acids: CASRRTAQNTGELFF. The CDR3 DNA sequence: TGTGCCAGCAGGCGGACAGCCCAAAACACCGGGGAGCTGTTTTTT.

This chain joins TRBV3-1 (or the pseudogene TRBV3-2) and TRBJ1-5; weak D call: TRBD1 (5 bases). Germline values: CDR1 LGHDT, CDR2 YNNKEL (reference sequence). Between the trimmed V and J ends, which lost 4 bases and 3 bases, there was a span of 19 bases. This CDR3 comprises 17 residues. The CDR3 coding sequence is TGTGCCAGCAGCCGATCCGAACAGGTTGATGACAATCAGCCCCAGCATTTT. Its protein product is CASSRSEQVDDNQPQHF.

The V and J genes are TRBV5-1 and TRBJ2-1; D may be TRBD2 (5 bases). This CDR3 comprises 17 residues. Germline V gene sequence: CDR1 SGHRS, CDR2 YFSETQ. V lost 4 bases and J lost 0, with 17 bases in between. The CDR3 DNA follows: TGCGCCAGCAGCAACATAGGAGGAAGAAGCTCCTACAATGAGCAGTTCTTC. This codes for CASSNIGGRSSYNEQFF.

V gene TRBV24-1 combines with J gene TRBJ2-3; 8 nucleotides align to TRBD2. Germline V lookup: CDR1 KGHDR, CDR2 SFDVKD. CDR3 length: 17 amino acids. Trimming at V came to 3 bases and at J to 1 base, leaving 8 bases not matched to a gene. CDR3 coding DNA: TGTGCCACCAGTGATAATGGTAGCGGGGACCGCACAGATACGCAGTATTTT. Translation gives CATSDNGSGDRTDTQYF.

This clone appeared a single time. The genes are TRBV14 and TRBJ2-3, with 7 positions matching TRBD1. The CDR3 length is 14 residues. The J segment lost 4 bases and the V segment lost 5 bases, leaving 6 bases of the junction unmatched. The germline V gene encodes CDR1 SGHDN and CDR2 FVKESK. The CDR3 is CASSRGRKADTQYF. CDR3 bases: TGTGCCAGCAGCAGGGGGCGTAAGGCAGATACGCAGTATTTT.

The chain employs TRBV19 and TRBJ1-2, with D uncertain. Germline assignment: CDR1 LNHDA and CDR2 SQIVND (reference sequence). This CDR3 has 13 residues. Trimming cost V 4 bases and J 3 bases, with 9 bases left between them. The CDR3 reads CASSSPQYYGYTF. The CDR3 DNA reads as TGTGCCAGTAGTAGCCCTCAGTACTATGGCTACACCTTC.

The count of this clone is one. CDR3 DNA sequence: TGTGCCAGCAGCTTGAGGGGGATGGGGCATTCACCCCTCCACTTT. This sequence encodes CASSLRGMGHSPLHF. V and J are TRBV5-6 and TRBJ1-6; tentative D call: TRBD1 (6 bases). The CDR3 sequence is 15 residues long. Germline lookup yields CDR1 SGHDT and CDR2 YYEEEE. Trimming took 1 base from V and 8 from J, leaving 13 bases between them.

This chain uses TRBV6-1 with TRBJ1-2; 7 bases map to TRBD1. V trimming: 1 base; J trimming: 6 bases; junction bases outside the gene matches: 8. The CDR3 is made up of 15 amino acids. The germline CDR1 and CDR2 sequences are MNHNS and SASEGT. As DNA, the CDR3 is TGTGCCAGCAGTGAAGTGTATTTAGGGGGCGATGGCTACACCTTC. Translated, it gives CASSEVYLGGDGYTF.